This TCR beta chain emerged from a study of blood T cells in healthy people across ages. Sample-barcoded 5' priming and a J-beta primer mix drove a second PCR of roughly 7 to 11 cycles. TCRdb re-called the 5' RACE reads with MiXCR, one entry per CDR3 protein. The sample holds over 600,000 distinct CDR3 sequences, less than 60% seen once. This CDR3 has 16 residues. The trim removed 2 bases at V and 4 bases at J, leaving 8 bases unmatched. The germline CDR1 and CDR2 sequences are SGHTA and FQGNSA. The sequenced material came from blood. The chain carries TRBV7-2 and TRBJ2-5; 9 nucleotides align to TRBD2. The sequence derives from a man aged 80 or over in good health. CDR3 sequence (DNA): TGTGCCAGCAGCTTATCGGCTAGCGGGATAGTAGAGACCCAGTACTTC. It translates to CASSLSASGIVETQYF.